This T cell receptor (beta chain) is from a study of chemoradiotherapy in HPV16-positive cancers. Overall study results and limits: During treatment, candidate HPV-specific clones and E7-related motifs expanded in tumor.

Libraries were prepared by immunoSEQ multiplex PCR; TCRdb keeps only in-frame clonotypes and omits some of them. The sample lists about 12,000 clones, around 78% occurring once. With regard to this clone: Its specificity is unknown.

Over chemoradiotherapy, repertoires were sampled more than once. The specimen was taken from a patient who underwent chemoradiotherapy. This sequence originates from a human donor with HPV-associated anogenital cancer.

The CDR3 loop is CASSQFFLNSPLHF. The CDR3 DNA reads as TGCGCCAGCAGCCAATTTTTTCTGAATTCACCCCTCCACTTT. The chain has TRBV4-3 and TRBJ1-6; no definite D call. V was clipped by 2 bases and J by 7 bases, with 9 bases between them. Germline V gives CDR1 LGHNA, CDR2 YSLEER. The CDR3 is made up of 14 amino acids.